This TCR beta chain was identified during a study of regulatory T cells in long-lasting Graves disease. Findings of the study overall: Persistent Graves' patients showed a TCR diversity that was lower than that of newly diagnosed ones. Among samples with persistent disease, TRBV28, TRBJ1-2 and TRBJ2-5 were favored.

The time point denotes: persistent/refractory GD, antithyroid drugs over 5 years with positive TRAb. RNA isolated from PBMCs was used to make the TCR library. iRepertoire HTBI primers and Arm-PCR of CDR3 regions built TCR beta libraries. TCRdb itself ran the multiplex PCR reads through MiXCR, one entry per CDR3 protein. The repertoire holds 400,000 to 500,000 distinct CDR3 sequences, with under 25% as singletons. CDR3 length equals 17 residues. CDR1 is SGHAT, CDR2 FQNNGV, per germline. V lost 5 bases, J lost 1 base, and 18 bases lay in between. This clonotype was detected ten times or more. Its antigen remains unidentified.

The specimen was peripheral blood mononuclear cells (PBMCs), collected when the disease was refractory, from a patient treated with antithyroid drugs. The clonotype was recovered from a female donor with Graves disease. The gene calls are TRBV11-2 and TRBJ1-5, with D possibly matching TRBD1 (5 bases). CDR3 amino acids: CASSRGPLGWSNQPQHF. The CDR3 DNA is TGTGCCAGCAGCCGGGGCCCCCTCGGGTGGAGCAATCAGCCCCAGCATTTT.